Each of the 28 T cell receptor beta chains below was sequenced from the same sample in a study of EBV T-cell therapy then PD-1 blockade in nasopharyngeal carcinoma. The sample's treatment: AdE1-LMPpoly-expanded autologous EBV-specific T-cell therapy followed by anti-PD-1 nivolumab. The data were produced by immunoSEQ multiplex PCR, yet TCRdb's version contains in-frame clones alone and is incomplete. The sample consists of under 25,000 clones, approximately 81% of them appearing once. No antigen has been assigned to these receptors. The sequences come from CD8+ T cells from blood, collected at approximately day 30 from a patient whose treatment included autologous EBV-specific T cells and nivolumab. The origin of the receptors is a man between 35 and 55 years old with nasopharyngeal carcinoma.

The chain links TRBV4-3 to TRBJ1-1; possibly TRBD1 for D (5 bases). The CDR3 totals 16 residues. In germline, CDR1 is LGHNA, CDR2 YSLEER. Deletions cut 0 bases from V and 1 base from J, with 12 bases between. The CDR3 DNA reads TGCGCCAGCAGCCAAGATGGGTTAGGGGAGAACACTGAAGCTTTCTTT. It yields the protein CASSQDGLGENTEAFF.

The chain links TRBV4-3 to TRBJ1-2; tentatively, D is TRBD1 (5 bases). V was pared by 0 bases and J by 8 bases, with 10 bases between. Germline V lookup: CDR1 LGHNA, CDR2 YSLEER. The CDR3 covers 13 residues. The CDR3 nucleotides read TGCGCCAGCAGCCAAGATGGGGGTGTAGGCTACACCTTC. Translated, it gives CASSQDGGVGYTF.

The chain is built from TRBV4-1 and TRBJ2-7; D perhaps matches TRBD1 (6 bases). This CDR3 spans 16 amino acids. Germline V gives CDR1 MGHRA, CDR2 YSYEKL. Trimming cost V 1 base and J 2 bases, with 15 bases left between them. The DNA for the CDR3 is TGCGCCAGCAGCCAAGTGACTGGTACAGGGACCTACGAGCAGTACTTC. It encodes CASSQVTGTGTYEQYF.

There are a few counts of this clone. The chain has TRBV7-3 and TRBJ2-1; no reliable D call. The CDR3 totals 14 residues. In germline, CDR1 is SGHTA, CDR2 FQGTGA. Trimming pared 2 bases from V and 0 bases from J, leaving 5 bases between. The CDR3 spells CASSLQISYNEQFF. DNA for the CDR3: TGTGCCAGCAGCTTACAAATCTCCTACAATGAGCAGTTCTTC.

The J gene is TRBJ2-1, the V gene TRBV7-6; 10 nucleotides agree with TRBD2. Germline assignment: CDR1 SGHVS and CDR2 FNYEAQ. V was clipped by 0 bases and J by 0 bases; unmatched bases: 8. The CDR3 has 19 amino acids. The chain's CDR3 is CASSLATGLAESSYNEQFF. The CDR3 DNA reads as TGTGCCAGCAGCTTAGCTACTGGACTAGCGGAGAGCTCCTACAATGAGCAGTTCTTC.

The chain employs TRBV3-1 (or the pseudogene TRBV3-2) and TRBJ1-2; D is perhaps TRBD1 (5 bases). The CDR3 loop spans 13 amino acids. Germline loops: CDR1 LGHDT, CDR2 YNNKEL (reference sequence). V lost 2 bases and J lost 6, with 10 bases in between. CDR3 DNA sequence: TGTGCCAGCAGCCAACCAGGGTCGGATGGCTACACCTTC. Protein sequence: CASSQPGSDGYTF.

This chain uses TRBV6-1 with TRBJ1-2; no firm D call. The CDR3 loop spans 14 amino acids. With 0 bases removed from V and 8 bases from J, the gap between germline ends came to 13 bases. Germline V gene lookup returns CDR1 MNHNS and CDR2 SASEGT. The CDR3 reads CASSEAVAVRGYTF. CDR3 DNA sequence: TGTGCCAGCAGTGAAGCCGTGGCAGTTCGAGGCTACACCTTC.

This chain joins TRBV6-6 and TRBJ2-7; TRBD2 is a possible D gene (6 bases). This CDR3 has 15 residues. Deletions cut 3 bases from V and 0 bases from J, with 12 bases between. Germline CDR1 reads MNHNY; CDR2 reads SVGAGI (reference sequence). The CDR3 is CASSYPGDDSYEQYF. DNA of the CDR3: TGTGCCAGCAGTTATCCGGGGGACGACTCCTACGAGCAGTACTTC.

Only one count was recorded for this clone. This chain links TRBV9 with TRBJ1-1; possible D gene TRBD1, 6 bases. Per germline, CDR1 SGDLS and CDR2 YYNGEE. Trimming pared 4 bases from V and 0 bases from J, leaving 13 bases between. The CDR3 runs to 15 residues. CDR3 DNA: TGTGCCAGCAGCTTGTCCCAGGGGTTGAACACTGAAGCTTTCTTT. Encoded protein: CASSLSQGLNTEAFF.

The chain couples TRBV4-1 to TRBJ2-2; D possibly corresponds to TRBD2 (6 bases). The germline V gene has CDR1 MGHRA and CDR2 YSYEKL. V lost 4 bases and J lost 5, with 17 bases in between. CDR3 length: 16 residues. CDR3 protein: CASSPLVAGGTGELFF. The CDR3 DNA follows: TGCGCCAGCAGCCCCCTTGTTGCTGGGGGGACCGGGGAGCTGTTTTTT.

V gene TRBV30 combines with J gene TRBJ1-1, with D unresolved. V gave up 4 bases and J gave up 1 base, with 4 bases separating them. Germline lookup yields CDR1 GTSNPN and CDR2 SVGIG (reference sequence). The CDR3 length is 11 residues. The CDR3 nucleotides are TGTGCCTGGAAACGGAACACTGAAGCTTTCTTT. This translates into CAWKRNTEAFF.

This rearrangement joins TRBV7-9 to TRBJ1-1; 7 bases match TRBD1. The V gene end was trimmed by 4 bases and the J gene end by 10 bases; junction bases not matched to a gene: 9. In germline, CDR1 is SEHNR, CDR2 FQNEAQ (reference sequence). The length of the CDR3 is 13 residues. The CDR3 DNA follows: TGTGCCAGCAGCTACCTGGACAGGAACGGAGCTTTCTTT. Protein: CASSYLDRNGAFF. Full variable domain (remainder filled in from reference TRBV7-9 and TRBJ1-1): DTGVSQNPRHKITKRGQNVTFRCDPISEHNRLYWYRQTLGQGPEFLTYFQNEAQLEKSRLLSDRFSAERPKGSFSTLEIQRTEQGDSAMYLCASSYLDRNGAFFGQGTRLTVV.

The J gene is TRBJ1-6, the V gene TRBV7-9, with 8 bases fitting TRBD1. The CDR3 loop spans 16 amino acids. V lost 5 bases to trimming and J lost 4 bases; unmatched junction nucleotides: 7. Germline CDR1 and CDR2: SEHNR and FQNEAQ (reference sequence). The CDR3 coding sequence is TGTGCCAGCAGCCCTACGGACAGGGTATATAATTCACCCCTCCACTTT. This codes for CASSPTDRVYNSPLHF.

This clone is medium-sized (0.01 to 0.1%) by share. The gene calls are TRBV6-2 or TRBV6-3 and TRBJ2-1, with D tentatively TRBD1 or TRBD2 (5 bases each). V was cut by 2 bases and J by 6 bases, with 8 bases left in between. The length of the CDR3 is 13 residues. Per the germline V gene, CDR1 is MNHEY and CDR2 is SVGEGT. The CDR3 reads CASSYTGPNEQFF. The DNA for the CDR3 is TGTGCCAGCAGTTACACGGGGCCCAATGAGCAGTTCTTC.

As DNA, the CDR3 is TGTGCCAGCAGCCAGGCTCCGGTATCCCGACTAGCGGGGAAGTTCTTC. Amino acid sequence: CASSQAPVSRLAGKFF. This chain connects TRBV3-1 (or the pseudogene TRBV3-2) to TRBJ2-1; 11 nucleotides line up with TRBD2. The CDR3 totals 16 residues. Trimming cost V 3 bases and J 14 bases; bases outside gene matches: 15. Germline CDR1 reads LGHDT; CDR2 reads YNNKEL (reference sequence).

V gene TRBV5-8 combines with J gene TRBJ1-4, with unresolved D. The V gene's germline CDR1 is SGHTS and CDR2 YDEGEE. CDR3 length equals 13 residues. The V end was cut by 7 bases, the J end by 7 bases, with 14 bases between. CDR3 coding DNA: TGTGCCAGCGCCAGCCTGAGGAGTGAAAAACTGTTTTTT. Its protein product is CASASLRSEKLFF.

This clone was counted once. The J gene is TRBJ2-3, the V gene TRBV5-1; D ambiguous. The CDR3 length is 15 residues. The germline V gene has CDR1 SGHRS and CDR2 YFSETQ. V dropped 0 bases and J dropped 2 bases, with 10 bases sitting between them. Here the CDR3 reads CASSLVMGYTDTQYF. The CDR3 DNA is TGCGCCAGCAGCTTGGTTATGGGCTACACAGATACGCAGTATTTT.

The chain carries TRBV2 and TRBJ1-2; possible D gene TRBD1, 5 bases. V was clipped by 4 bases and J by 3 bases, with 9 bases between them. The CDR3 runs 13 residues. Per the germline V gene, CDR1 is SNHLY and CDR2 is FYNNEI. The CDR3 sequence: CASSGTFDYGYTF. The CDR3 bases are TGTGCCAGCAGTGGGACATTTGACTATGGCTACACCTTC.

The chain links TRBV6-2 or TRBV6-3 to TRBJ2-6; unclear D gene. Per the germline V gene, CDR1 is MNHEY and CDR2 is SVGEGT. The length of the CDR3 is 15 residues. Trimming removed 0 bases at V and 1 base at J, with 4 bases between. The DNA for the CDR3 is TGTGCCAGCAGTTACTCGGGGTCTGGGGCCAACGTCCTGACTTTC. This sequence encodes CASSYSGSGANVLTF.

The CDR3 DNA sequence: TGTGCCAGCAGCCCGGCCGGGGCCCAGTACTTC. Amino acids: CASSPAGAQYF. The chain has TRBV7-8 and TRBJ2-5; D may be TRBD2 (5 bases). Trimming stripped 5 bases from V and 9 bases from J, with 10 bases between. The V gene's germline CDR1 is SGHVS and CDR2 FQNEAQ. This CDR3 spans 11 amino acids.

The J gene is TRBJ1-1, the V gene TRBV2, with D unclear. Deletions cut 3 bases from V and 8 bases from J, with 13 bases between. The CDR3 runs to 13 residues. Germline CDR1 and CDR2: SNHLY and FYNNEI. The CDR3 sequence: CASSDVSGREAFF. The CDR3 bases are TGTGCCAGCAGTGATGTCTCTGGAAGAGAAGCTTTCTTT.

V is TRBV5-6 and J is TRBJ2-2, with a tentative D call TRBD1 (7 bases). This CDR3 contains 17 residues. Germline V gene data show CDR1 as SGHDT and CDR2 as YYEEEE. Trimming shortened V by 4 bases and J by 6 bases, and 22 bases separated the two germline ends. The CDR3 reads CASSGGGTTGLAGELFF. CDR3 sequence (DNA): TGTGCCAGCAGCGGAGGGGGGACGACAGGGCTTGCCGGGGAGCTGTTTTTT.

Only a few counts were recorded for this clone. The V gene is TRBV9, the J gene TRBJ2-1; the match to TRBD2 covers 8 bases. The germline V gene has CDR1 SGDLS and CDR2 YYNGEE. V gave up 3 bases and J gave up 1 base; unmatched junction bases: 3. The CDR3 totals 15 residues. The CDR3 is CASSASGGSYNEQFF. CDR3 in DNA: TGTGCCAGCAGCGCCAGCGGGGGATCCTACAATGAGCAGTTCTTC.

V and J are TRBV19 and TRBJ2-7, with 8 nucleotides matching TRBD2. The V gene end was trimmed by 5 bases and the J gene end by 4 bases; junction bases not matched to a gene: 7. The CDR3 is made up of 14 amino acids. Germline V gene data show CDR1 as LNHDA and CDR2 as SQIVND (reference sequence). The CDR3 reads CASSLLAGQYEQYF. CDR3 coding DNA: TGTGCCAGTAGTCTTCTAGCGGGCCAATACGAGCAGTACTTC.

This clone was detected once. The rearrangement links TRBV9 to TRBJ2-7, with 12 bases matching TRBD1. Germline CDR1 reads SGDLS; CDR2 reads YYNGEE. Germline trimming cut 3 bases from V and 5 bases from J; bases unmatched to any gene: 3. CDR3 length: 14 amino acids. The CDR3: CASSEGTGGDEQYF. The CDR3 region has the DNA TGTGCCAGCAGCGAGGGGACAGGGGGCGACGAGCAGTACTTC.

The chain carries TRBV5-4 and TRBJ2-1; D is possibly TRBD1 or TRBD2 (5 bases each). The ends were cut back, 2 bases at V and 9 bases at J, with 12 bases in the middle. Per germline, CDR1 SGHNT and CDR2 YYREEE (reference sequence). This CDR3 contains 13 residues. In nucleotides, the CDR3 is TGTGCCAGCAGCTTTGGGGACGAAAGTGAGCAGTTCTTC. Amino acid sequence: CASSFGDESEQFF.

A single count supports this clone. This CDR3 is CASSQDLGDSSTEQYF. The CDR3 DNA sequence: TGTGCCAGCAGCCAAGATCTGGGGGACAGCTCTACGGAGCAGTACTTC. The gene calls are TRBV4-2 and TRBJ2-7; TRBD1 matches at 7 bases. CDR3 length: 16 residues. The J segment lost 7 bases and the V segment lost 0 bases, leaving 12 bases of the junction unmatched. In germline, CDR1 is LGHNA, CDR2 YNFKEQ.

Comments on this clone: Sequence at one end of the junction differs from germline and may be a read error. V usage is TRBV19 and J usage is TRBJ2-7, with 10 bases identical to TRBD1. The CDR3 totals 15 residues. Germline CDR1 and CDR2: LNHDA and SQIVND (reference sequence). In nucleotides, the CDR3 is TGTGTCAGTAGTATCACGGGACAGGGGCAAAACGAGCAGTACTTC. This encodes CVSSITGQGQNEQYF.